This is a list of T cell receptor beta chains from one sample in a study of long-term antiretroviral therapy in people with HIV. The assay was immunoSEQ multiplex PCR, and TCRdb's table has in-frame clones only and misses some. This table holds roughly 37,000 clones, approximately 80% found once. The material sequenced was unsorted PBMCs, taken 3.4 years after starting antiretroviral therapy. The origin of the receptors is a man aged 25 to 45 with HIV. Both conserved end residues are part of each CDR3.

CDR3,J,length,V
CASIGSGTGVCEQYF,NA,15,TRBV14
CASSQGAAYGYTF,TRBJ1-2,13,TRBV4-2
CARTKFSRDTSYEQYF,TRBJ2-7,16,TRBV5-3
CASSLGLAGRTGELFF,TRBJ2-2,16,TRBV7-9
CASSVLGTYEQYF,TRBJ2-7,13,TRBV5-6
CASSLVASGSSYNEQFF,TRBJ2-1,17,TRBV11-2
CASSRPGSYEQYF,TRBJ2-7,13,TRBV21-1
CASSQRPYEQYF,TRBJ2-7,12,TRBV18
CASSSAGTSGLYQFF,TRBJ2-1,15,TRBV11-2
CASSLGPRGREETQYF,TRBJ2-5,16,TRBV7-3
CASSPHPLSVETQYF,TRBJ2-5,15,TRBV7-2
CASSFGTGRSYEQYF,TRBJ2-7,15,TRBV28
CASIHREEAIQETQYF,TRBJ2-5,16,TRBV7-2
CASSVGGRFSYEQYF,TRBJ2-7,15,TRBV7-2
CASSYQGRSYGYTF,TRBJ1-2,14,TRBV6-5
CASSSGQTHTDTQYF,TRBJ2-3,15,TRBV6-6
CAISEPNQPQHF,TRBJ1-5,12,TRBV10-3